Shown below are 7 T cell receptor beta chains from a single sample sequenced in a study of shared clonotypes between healthy human individuals. TCRdb's table, derived via immunoSEQ multiplex PCR, lists solely in-frame clones and lacks some. This sample yields some 2,100,000 clones, of which more than 90% are seen a single time; around 0.13% belongs to the top ten. The sample comprised naive CD4+ T cells sorted from blood. Subset in this sample: CD45RA+ positively selected. All receptors derive from a young man in good health.

The chain has TRBV7-9 and TRBJ1-2, with TRBD1 matching 7 bases. CDR3 length: 14 residues. The J segment lost 6 bases and the V segment lost 3 bases, leaving 7 bases of the junction unmatched. The V gene's germline CDR1 is SEHNR and CDR2 FQNEAQ (reference sequence). CDR3 in amino acids: CASSFRQGGDGYTF. The CDR3 DNA follows: TGTGCCAGCAGCTTCAGACAGGGAGGAGATGGCTACACCTTC.

The V gene is TRBV9, the J gene TRBJ2-3; tentatively, D is TRBD1 or TRBD2 (5 bases each). This CDR3 comprises 21 residues. Germline CDR1 is SGDLS and CDR2 is YYNGEE. The V end was cut by 4 bases, the J end by 0 bases, with 30 bases between. CDR3 protein: CASSSPPPGTLVTSSTDTQYF. CDR3 sequence (DNA): TGTGCCAGCAGCTCTCCCCCTCCCGGGACCCTGGTTACTTCTAGCACAGATACGCAGTATTTT.

The chain links TRBV7-2 to TRBJ1-2; 9 positions agree with TRBD1. The CDR3 runs to 16 residues. The trim removed 2 bases at V and 8 bases at J, leaving 12 bases unmatched. Per germline, CDR1 SGHTA and CDR2 FQGNSA. CDR3 DNA sequence: TGTGCCAGCAGCTTAAGCCTATTACAGGGGGCGGGCGGCTACACCTTC. Protein: CASSLSLLQGAGGYTF.

V gene TRBV18 combines with J gene TRBJ2-1; D is uncertain. The V gene lost 5 bases and the J gene lost 0 bases, with 14 bases spanning the gap. The germline V gene encodes CDR1 KGHSH and CDR2 LQKENI. This CDR3 contains 16 residues. The CDR3 DNA reads as TGTGCCAGCTCAGTAAACACCCTAAGCTCCTACAATGAGCAGTTCTTC. It translates to CASSVNTLSSYNEQFF.

This clone was counted once. V and J are TRBV6-5 and TRBJ1-1; TRBD1 might be the D (5 bases). Trimming pared 2 bases from V and 5 bases from J, leaving 15 bases between. CDR3 length: 15 residues. Germline V CDR1 and CDR2: MNHEY, SVGAGI. The CDR3 protein is CASSYLGGGWTEAFF. In DNA, the CDR3 is TGTGCCAGCAGTTACCTTGGGGGAGGATGGACTGAAGCTTTCTTT.

This chain links TRBV30 with TRBJ1-2; TRBD1 is a possible D gene (6 bases). V lost 3 bases and J 0 bases, leaving 14 bases between the germline ends. The CDR3 covers 15 residues. Germline V CDR1 and CDR2: GTSNPN, SVGIG (reference sequence). This CDR3 reads CAWRTGQSTNYGYTF. The CDR3 DNA follows: TGTGCCTGGAGGACCGGACAGTCAACTAACTATGGCTACACCTTC. The full variable domain, completed using reference TRBV30 and TRBJ1-2, is SQTIHQWPATLVQPVGSPLSLECTVEGTSNPNLYWYRQAAGRGLQLLFYSVGIGQISSEVPQNLSASRPQDRQFILSSKKLLLSDSGFYLCAWRTGQSTNYGYTFGSGTRLTVV.

In this sample, this clone turned up a few times. This sample also contains other DNA sequences that code for the same CDR3. This rearrangement joins TRBV5-6 to TRBJ1-2; D is unresolved. V shed 3 bases and J shed 2 bases, with 11 bases lying between them. The CDR3 covers 14 residues. CDR1 is SGHDT and CDR2 is YYEEEE in the germline V gene. The CDR3 is CASSWEGLNYGYTF. CDR3 DNA: TGTGCCAGCAGCTGGGAGGGCCTGAACTATGGCTACACCTTC. Together with reference TRBV5-6 and TRBJ1-2, the CDR3 gives the full variable domain: DAGVTQSPTHLIKTRGQQVTLRCSPKSGHDTVSWYQQALGQGPQFIFQYYEEEERQRGNFPDRFSGHQFPNYSSELNVNALLLGDSALYLCASSWEGLNYGYTFGSGTRLTVV.